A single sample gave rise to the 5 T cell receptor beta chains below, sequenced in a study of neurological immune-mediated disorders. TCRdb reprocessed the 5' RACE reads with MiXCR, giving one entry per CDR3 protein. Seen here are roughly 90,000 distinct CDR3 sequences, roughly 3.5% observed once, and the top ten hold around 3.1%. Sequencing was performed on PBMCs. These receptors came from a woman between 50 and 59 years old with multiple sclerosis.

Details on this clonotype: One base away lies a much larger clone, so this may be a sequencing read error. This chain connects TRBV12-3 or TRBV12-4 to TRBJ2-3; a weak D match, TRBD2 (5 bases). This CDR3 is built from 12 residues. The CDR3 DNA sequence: TGTGACAGCAGAGACGGGGTGGATACGCAGTATTTT. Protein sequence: CDSRDGVDTQYF.

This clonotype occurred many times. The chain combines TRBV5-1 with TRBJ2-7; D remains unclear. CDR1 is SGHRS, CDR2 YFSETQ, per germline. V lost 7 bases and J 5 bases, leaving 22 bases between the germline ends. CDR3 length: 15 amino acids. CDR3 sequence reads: CASSGGRSEFNEQYF. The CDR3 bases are TGCGCCAGCTCTGGCGGACGGAGCGAATTTAACGAGCAGTACTTC.

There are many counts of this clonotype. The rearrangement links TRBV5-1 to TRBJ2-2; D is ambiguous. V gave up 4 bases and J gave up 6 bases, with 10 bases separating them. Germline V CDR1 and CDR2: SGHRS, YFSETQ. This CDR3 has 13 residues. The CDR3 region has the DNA TGCGCCAGCAGCAAGATAGAAGCCGGGGAGCTGTTTTTT. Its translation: CASSKIEAGELFF.

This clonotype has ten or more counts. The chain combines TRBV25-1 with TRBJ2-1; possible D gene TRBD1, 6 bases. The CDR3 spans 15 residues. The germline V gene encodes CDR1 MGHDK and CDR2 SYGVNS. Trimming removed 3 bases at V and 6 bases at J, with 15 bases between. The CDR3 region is CASSDWTELINEQFF. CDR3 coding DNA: TGTGCCAGCAGTGACTGGACAGAGCTGATCAATGAGCAGTTCTTC.

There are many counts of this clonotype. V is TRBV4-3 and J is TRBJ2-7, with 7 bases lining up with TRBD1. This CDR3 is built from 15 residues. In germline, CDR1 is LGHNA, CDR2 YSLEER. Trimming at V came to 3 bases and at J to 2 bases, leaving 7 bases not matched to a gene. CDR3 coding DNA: TGCGCCAGCAGCCAGGATCCCCAGGGGGCCTACGAGCAGTACTTC. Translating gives CASSQDPQGAYEQYF.